A selection of T cell receptor beta chains follows, all from one sample in a study of glioma-infiltrating T cells after dendritic cell vaccination. TCRdb's copy holds only in-frame clones and misses some; the assay was immunoSEQ multiplex PCR. The table records roughly 100,000 clones, around 90% of them present only once. The input for sequencing was blood, taken after dendritic cell vaccination. The receptors derive from a human donor with glioblastoma. The CDR3 runs from the conserved cysteine through the conserved F or W. D genes are given only for firm matches. Rows give clone size only sometimes, using once, few, many, or a class for an expanded clone.

>once|TRBV11-1|TRBJ2-7|TRBD2
TGTGCCAGCAGCCTCACTAGCGGGAGCGTCTACGAGCAGTACTTC
CASSLTSGSVYEQYF
>.|TRBV27|TRBJ1-5|TRBD1
TGTGCCAGCAGGCGACTACAGGGGGATAGCAATCAGCCCCAGCATTTT
CASRRLQGDSNQPQHF
>.|TRBV30|TRBJ1-5|.
TGTGCCTGGAGGCCCCACTCGTCGGTGGAGGGTACTCAGCCCCAGCATTTT
CAWRPHSSVEGTQPQHF
>.|TRBV6-1|TRBJ1-1|.
TGTGCCAGCAGTGCCGGGACATTTATGAACACTGAAGCTTTCTTT
CASSAGTFMNTEAFF
>.|TRBV5-4|TRBJ2-2|TRBD1
TGTGCCAGCAGCCCCGACAGGGGGCTCACCGGGGAGCTGTTTTTT
CASSPDRGLTGELFF
>.|TRBV4-1|TRBJ2-4|TRBD1
TGCGCCAGCAGCCAAGAAGGCCGGGACAGGGTTGGAGCCAAAAACATTCAGTACTTC
CASSQEGRDRVGAKNIQYF
>.|TRBV10-3|TRBJ1-2|TRBD1
TGTGCCATCAGAGGACAGGAGATCTATGGCTACACCTTC
CAIRGQEIYGYTF
>.|TRBV13|TRBJ1-1|.
TGTGCCAGCAGCGCCAGGGTAGCTGAAGCTTTCTTT
CASSARVAEAFF
>once|TRBV2|TRBJ2-7|TRBD1
TGTGCCAGCACCCGGGACAGCGGCTCCTACGAGCAGTACTTC
CASTRDSGSYEQYF
>.|TRBV2|TRBJ2-5|.
TGTGCCAGCAGTGGTTCGGAGCAAGAGACCCAGTACTTC
CASSGSEQETQYF
>.|TRBV7-3|TRBJ2-1|.
TGTGCCAGCAGCTTAACGGGTAGCCGCGAGCAGTTCTTC
CASSLTGSREQFF
>.|TRBV6-5|TRBJ1-1|TRBD1
TGTGCCAGCAGTTGGGACAGGGGGAACACTGAAGCTTTCTTT
CASSWDRGNTEAFF
>.|TRBV27|TRBJ2-3|TRBD2
TGTGCCAGCAGTTCGCCAAGACTAGCGGGGGGCACAGATACGCAGTATTTT
CASSSPRLAGGTDTQYF
>.|TRBV6-1|TRBJ1-3|TRBD1
TGTGCCAGCAGTGACACAGACAGGGGGCTCCTTATGACCATATATTTT
CASSDTDRGLLMTIYF
>.|TRBV29-1|TRBJ2-2|.
TGCAGCGTTGAAACAGGGACCTTCGGTACCGGGGAGCTGTTTTTT
CSVETGTFGTGELFF
>.|TRBV2|TRBJ1-2|TRBD1
TGTGCCAGCAGGAGGGTACAGGGGAATGGCTACACCTTC
CASRRVQGNGYTF
>.|TRBV25-1|TRBJ1-1|TRBD1
TGTGCCAGCTTAGACAGGGTGAACACTGAAGCTTTCTTT
CASLDRVNTEAFF
>.|TRBV5-8|TRBJ1-5|TRBD1
TGTGCCAGCAGCTTTCCAGGACAGGGCAATCAGCCCCAGCATTTT
CASSFPGQGNQPQHF
>.|TRBV2|TRBJ2-7|TRBD2
TGTGCCAGCAGTCCCGGGACTAGCGGGAGGTTGTTGACCTACGAGCAGTACTTC
CASSPGTSGRLLTYEQYF
>.|TRBV5-8|TRBJ1-1|.
TGTGCCAGCAGCTTATCCTGGGGAGGTGAAGCTTTCTTT
CASSLSWGGEAFF
>once|TRBV6-5|TRBJ2-5|TRBD1
TGTGCCAGCAGACAGACAGGGGCTGAGACCCAGTACTTC
CASRQTGAETQYF
>once|TRBV11-3|TRBJ2-1|TRBD1
TGTGCCAGCAGGTCGTCAAGACAGGGTTACAATGAGCAGTTCTTC
CASRSSRQGYNEQFF
>.|TRBV6-5|TRBJ1-2|.
TGTGCCAGCAGAAGACATAATGGCTACACCTTC
CASRRHNGYTF
>.|TRBV30|TRBJ2-7|TRBD2
TGTGCCTGGGCCCCCCCCCGGACTAGCGGCTCCTACGAGCAGTACTTC
CAWAPPRTSGSYEQYF
>.|TRBV6-4|TRBJ2-7|.
TGTGCCAGCAGTAGTGGTCCGGGGACCTACGAGCAGTACTTC
CASSSGPGTYEQYF
>.|TRBV21-1|TRBJ1-2|.
TGTGCCAGCAGCAGAGGCCAAATCCGTGGCTACACCTTC
CASSRGQIRGYTF
>.|TRBV6-5|TRBJ1-4|.
TGTGCCAGCAGCCGGGGGGGGGCTGAAAAACTGTTTTTT
CASSRGGAEKLFF